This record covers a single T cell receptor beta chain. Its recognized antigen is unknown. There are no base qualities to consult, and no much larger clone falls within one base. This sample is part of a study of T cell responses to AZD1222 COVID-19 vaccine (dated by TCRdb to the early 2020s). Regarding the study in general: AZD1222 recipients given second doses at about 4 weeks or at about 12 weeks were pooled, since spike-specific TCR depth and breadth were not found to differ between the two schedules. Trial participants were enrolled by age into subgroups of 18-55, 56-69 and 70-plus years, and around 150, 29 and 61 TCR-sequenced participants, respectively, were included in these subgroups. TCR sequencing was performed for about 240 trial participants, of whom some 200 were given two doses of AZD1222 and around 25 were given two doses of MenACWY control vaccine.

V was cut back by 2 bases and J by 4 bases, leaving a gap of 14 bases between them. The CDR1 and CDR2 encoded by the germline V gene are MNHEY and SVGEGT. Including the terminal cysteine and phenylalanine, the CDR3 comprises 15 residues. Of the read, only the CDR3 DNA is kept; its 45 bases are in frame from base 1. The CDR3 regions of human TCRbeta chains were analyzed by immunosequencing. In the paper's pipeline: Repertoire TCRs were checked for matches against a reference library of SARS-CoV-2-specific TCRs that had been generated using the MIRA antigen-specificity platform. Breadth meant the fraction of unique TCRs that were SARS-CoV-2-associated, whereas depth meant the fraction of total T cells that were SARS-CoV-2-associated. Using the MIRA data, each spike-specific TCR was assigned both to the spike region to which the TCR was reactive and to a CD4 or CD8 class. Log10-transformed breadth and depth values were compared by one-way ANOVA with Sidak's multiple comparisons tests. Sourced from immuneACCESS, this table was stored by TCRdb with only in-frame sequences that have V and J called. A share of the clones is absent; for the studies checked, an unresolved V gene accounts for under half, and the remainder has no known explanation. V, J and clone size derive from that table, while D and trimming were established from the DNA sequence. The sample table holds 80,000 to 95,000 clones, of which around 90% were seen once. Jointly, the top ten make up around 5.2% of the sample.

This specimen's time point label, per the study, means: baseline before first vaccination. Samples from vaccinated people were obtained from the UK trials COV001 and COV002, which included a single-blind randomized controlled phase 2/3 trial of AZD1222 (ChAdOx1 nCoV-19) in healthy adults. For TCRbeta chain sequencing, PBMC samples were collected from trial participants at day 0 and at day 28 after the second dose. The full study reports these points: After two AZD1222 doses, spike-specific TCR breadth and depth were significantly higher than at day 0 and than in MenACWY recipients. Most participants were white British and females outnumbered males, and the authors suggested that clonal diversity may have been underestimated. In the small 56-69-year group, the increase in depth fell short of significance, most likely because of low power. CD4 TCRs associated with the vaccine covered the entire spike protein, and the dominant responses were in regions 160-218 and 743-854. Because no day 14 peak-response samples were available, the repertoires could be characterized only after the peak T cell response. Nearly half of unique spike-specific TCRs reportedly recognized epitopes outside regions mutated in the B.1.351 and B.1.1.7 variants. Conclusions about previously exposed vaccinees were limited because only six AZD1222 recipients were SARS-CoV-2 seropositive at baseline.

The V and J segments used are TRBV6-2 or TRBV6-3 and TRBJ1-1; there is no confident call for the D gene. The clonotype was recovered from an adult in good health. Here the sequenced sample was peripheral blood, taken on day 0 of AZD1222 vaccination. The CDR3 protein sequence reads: CASSYPGRLTTEAFF. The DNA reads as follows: TGTGCCAGCAGTTACCCGGGCCGTCTGACCACTGAAGCTTTCTTT.